The 25 T cell receptor beta chains reported below all come from one sample, sequenced in a study of cytomegalovirus exposure and HLA in healthy donors. The PCR had 60 Vbeta and 13 Jbeta primers. Sequenced by immunoSEQ multiplex PCR; TCRdb stores in-frame clones only, minus some. The repertoire holds some 100,000 clones, with about four fifths as singletons. Material for sequencing was PBMCs. These receptors were obtained from a woman aged 70-85 years in good health and CMV-seropositive.

This clone has more than one count but fewer than ten. The chain couples TRBV7-2 to TRBJ2-3, with TRBD2 matching 12 bases. The CDR3 is 16 residues long. The V segment lost 1 base and the J segment 5 bases; nucleotides outside the gene matches: 4. Germline lookup yields CDR1 SGHTA and CDR2 FQGNSA. The CDR3 DNA reads as TGTGCCAGCAGCTTAGTGGGACTAGCGGGTAAAGATACGCAGTATTTT. Translated: CASSLVGLAGKDTQYF.

The sample holds a few counts of this clone. The V call is TRBV4-3, the J call TRBJ1-4, with 8 nucleotides matching TRBD1. Trimming at V came to 4 bases and at J to 7 bases, leaving 5 bases not matched to a gene. The CDR3 runs 14 residues. Germline V gene lookup returns CDR1 LGHNA and CDR2 YSLEER. CDR3 in DNA: TGCGCCAGCAGCCGGACAGGGATGTTTGAAAAACTGTTTTTT. Its translation is CASSRTGMFEKLFF.

The chain is built from TRBV6-6 and TRBJ1-2; weak D call: TRBD1 (5 bases). This CDR3 has 14 amino acids. V was cut by 0 bases and J by 8 bases, with 13 bases left in between. CDR1 is MNHNY and CDR2 is SVGAGI in the germline V gene (reference sequence). CDR3 region: CASSYSDRLGGYTF. In nucleotides, the CDR3 is TGTGCCAGCAGTTACTCCGACAGATTGGGAGGCTACACCTTC.

The CDR3 DNA sequence: TGCGCCAGCAGCCAAGATCCTCGCGGGAACTACAATGAGCAGTTCTTC. Its protein is CASSQDPRGNYNEQFF. V is TRBV4-1 and J is TRBJ2-1; TRBD2 might be the D (6 bases). The V gene lost 0 bases and the J gene lost 3 bases, with 12 bases spanning the gap. This CDR3 is 16 amino acids long. CDR1 is MGHRA, CDR2 YSYEKL, per germline.

This clone appeared a single time. A read error may produce the germline difference seen at one junction end. V is TRBV19 and J is TRBJ2-1; TRBD2 matches 11 bases. The CDR3 length is 15 residues. Germline V gene data show CDR1 as LNHDA and CDR2 as SQIVND (reference sequence). The CDR3 DNA follows: TGTGCCAATAGTCCGAATCTAGCGGGGGGCAATGAGCAGTTCTTC. Translation: CANSPNLAGGNEQFF.

This clone turned up a few times. The rearrangement links TRBV7-3 to TRBJ2-1, with TRBD2 identical over 10 bases. After removal of 4 bases from V and 6 bases from J, the junction contained 9 bases not matched to a gene. Germline-derived CDR1 and CDR2 are SGHTA and FQGTGA. The CDR3 contains 16 residues. The CDR3 nucleotides are TGTGCCAGCAGCTCCGAAAGCGGGAGGGCCTTCAATGAGCAGTTCTTC. Its translation is CASSSESGRAFNEQFF.

The chain has TRBV18 and TRBJ1-2, with D possibly matching TRBD1 (5 bases). The CDR3 is 13 residues long. Trimming cost V 3 bases and J 2 bases, with 7 bases left between them. CDR1 KGHSH and CDR2 LQKENI come from the germline V gene. CDR3 in DNA: TGTGCCAGCTCACCTCGACAGAACTATGGCTACACCTTC. Protein: CASSPRQNYGYTF.

The J gene is TRBJ2-5, the V gene TRBV2; D ambiguous. CDR1 and CDR2 from the germline V gene are SNHLY and FYNNEI. The V gene lost 1 base and the J gene lost 0 bases, with 9 bases spanning the gap. The CDR3 is 15 residues long. CDR3 loop: CASSEDQRYQETQYF. The CDR3 DNA reads TGTGCCAGCAGTGAAGATCAACGGTACCAAGAGACCCAGTACTTC. The entire variable domain, with the rest obtained from reference TRBV2 and TRBJ2-5, is as follows: EPEVTQTPSHQVTQMGQEVILRCVPISNHLYFYWYRQILGQKVEFLVSFYNNEISEKSEIFDDQFSVERPDGSNFTLKIRSTKLEDSAMYFCASSEDQRYQETQYFGPGTRLLVL.

The V call is TRBV28, the J call TRBJ2-2; 10 positions match TRBD1. The germline CDR1 and CDR2 sequences are MDHEN and SYDVKM. J lost 5 bases, V lost 5 bases, and 8 bases had no gene match. The CDR3 loop spans 16 amino acids. The CDR3 sequence: CASSHSTGGGTGELFF. The CDR3 DNA is TGTGCCAGCAGTCATTCGACAGGGGGCGGGACCGGGGAGCTGTTTTTT.

This clone appeared a few times. The J gene is TRBJ2-1, the V gene TRBV7-3, with 7 bases identical to TRBD2. Unmatched junction bases numbered 2, after V lost 4 bases and J lost 8 bases. The CDR3 has 12 amino acids. CDR1 and CDR2 from the germline V gene are SGHTA and FQGTGA. Here the CDR3 reads CASSSGGDEQFF. In nucleotides, the CDR3 is TGTGCCAGCAGCTCGGGGGGTGATGAGCAGTTCTTC.

The chain joins TRBV5-4 to TRBJ2-1; D is unresolved. Trimming shortened V by 4 bases and J by 2 bases, and 13 bases separated the two germline ends. The CDR3 spans 15 residues. The V gene's germline CDR1 is SGHNT and CDR2 YYREEE (reference sequence). The CDR3 DNA reads as TGTGCCAGCAGCCATGACTCGAACACCTACAATGAGCAGTTCTTC. Amino acid sequence: CASSHDSNTYNEQFF.

The chain recombines TRBV10-1 with TRBJ2-1, with 8 positions matching TRBD2. Germline-derived CDR1 and CDR2 are WNHNN and SYGVQD (reference sequence). V lost 0 bases and J lost 8; bases outside the gene matches: 9. The CDR3 length is 16 residues. Written as DNA, the CDR3 is TGCGCCAGCAGTGAGTCGGGACTAGGAGGGAGTTATGAGCAGTTCTTC. This sequence encodes CASSESGLGGSYEQFF.

J is TRBJ2-5 and V is TRBV6-1, with D hard to call. The J call may not be correct, given that the DNA end is closer to TRBJ2-7. Germline CDR1 reads MNHNS; CDR2 reads SASEGT. The CDR3 consists of 13 residues. CDR3 in DNA: TGTGCCAGCAGTGAAGGGCCGAGGTCCGAGCAGTACTTC. Protein product: CASSEGPRSEQYF.

This clone was seen a handful of times. This chain connects TRBV29-1 to TRBJ2-3, with a tentative D call TRBD1 (7 bases). The CDR3 spans 15 residues. The ends were cut back, 7 bases at V and 3 bases at J, with 20 bases in the middle. CDR1 is SQVTM and CDR2 is ANQGSEA in the germline V gene. CDR3: CSARGEVRGTDTQYF. The DNA of the CDR3 is TGCAGCGCCAGGGGGGAGGTCAGGGGGACAGATACGCAGTATTTT.

The V and J genes are TRBV6-5 and TRBJ2-4; TRBD1 agrees at 7 bases. V shed 4 bases, J shed 3 bases, and the junction held 0 bases outside the gene matches. The length of the CDR3 is 13 residues. Germline CDR1 reads MNHEY; CDR2 reads SVGAGI. CDR3 DNA: TGTGCCAGCAGTTGGGACAGCAAAAACATTCAGTACTTC. This encodes CASSWDSKNIQYF.

The rearrangement links TRBV2 to TRBJ1-6; D is perhaps TRBD1 (6 bases). This CDR3 has 16 residues. Deletions cut 6 bases from V and 9 bases from J, with 21 bases between. The germline V gene has CDR1 SNHLY and CDR2 FYNNEI. The CDR3 DNA sequence: TGTGCCAGCAGCGATACCCTCGGGACATCTGGTTCACCCCTCCACTTT. Its translation: CASSDTLGTSGSPLHF.

The rearrangement joins TRBV28 to TRBJ2-6; tentative D call: TRBD2 (5 bases). CDR1 is MDHEN and CDR2 is SYDVKM in the germline V gene. The V gene lost 6 bases and the J gene lost 1 base, with 10 bases spanning the gap. The CDR3 loop spans 15 amino acids. Here the CDR3 reads CASSSPGSGANVLTF. As DNA, the CDR3 is TGTGCCAGCAGCTCGCCGGGATCTGGGGCCAACGTCCTGACTTTC.

The table lists this clone with a few counts. The rearrangement links TRBV7-3 to TRBJ2-3, with 8 bases matching TRBD1. The CDR3 extends over 15 amino acids. Germline-derived CDR1 and CDR2 are SGHTA and FQGTGA. V shed 3 bases and J 5 bases; nucleotides not matched to a gene: 7. The CDR3 loop is CASSFTTGTGDTQYF. The CDR3, as DNA: TGTGCCAGCAGCTTCACGACAGGGACAGGAGATACGCAGTATTTT.

The V gene is TRBV7-8, the J gene TRBJ2-7; 7 bases line up with TRBD1. Germline trimming cut 8 bases from V and 0 bases from J; bases unmatched to any gene: 7. Germline-derived CDR1 and CDR2 are SGHVS and FQNEAQ. CDR3 length: 14 residues. Written as DNA, the CDR3 is TGTGCCAGCTCTCCCGGACAGGCCTCCTACGAGCAGTACTTC. Translation: CASSPGQASYEQYF.

This chain uses TRBV6-1 with TRBJ1-3; no reliable D call. Trimming took off 7 bases at V and 4 bases at J, with 11 bases between the two ends. The CDR3 runs 13 residues. From germline, CDR1 is MNHNS and CDR2 SASEGT. CDR3 sequence reads: CASKEAPGNTIYF. The CDR3 DNA sequence: TGTGCCAGCAAGGAGGCGCCAGGAAACACCATATATTTT.

This clone was detected only once. At one end the junction does not follow the germline gene, possibly because of a read error. This sequence joins TRBV7-7 and TRBJ2-2, with TRBD2 matching 7 bases. CDR3 length equals 14 residues. Germline values: CDR1 SSHAT, CDR2 FNYEAQ (reference sequence). The CDR3 DNA is TGTGCTAGCAGCGGCAGGGAGGGCACCGGGGAGCTGTTTTTT. Translation gives CASSGREGTGELFF.

The gene calls are TRBV28 and TRBJ1-5, with D perhaps matching TRBD1 (5 bases). The length of the CDR3 is 14 residues. The V gene lost 4 bases and the J gene lost 3 bases, with 10 bases spanning the gap. Germline V gene data show CDR1 as MDHEN and CDR2 as SYDVKM. Here the CDR3 DNA reads TGTGCCAGCAGTTCAGGGCAACCCAATCAGCCCCAGCATTTT. It translates to CASSSGQPNQPQHF.

This chain links TRBV28 with TRBJ2-1; 8 positions match TRBD2. The germline CDR1 and CDR2 sequences are MDHEN and SYDVKM. With V trimmed by 3 bases and J by 7 bases, 8 bases remained unmatched. This CDR3 region has 15 residues. The CDR3 region has the DNA TGTGCCAGCAGTTTGGGGGCGGGGGGTAGGAATGAGCAGTTCTTC. It translates to CASSLGAGGRNEQFF.

The chain carries TRBV20-1 and TRBJ2-7; TRBD1 might be the D (5 bases). The CDR3 is 11 residues long. Germline CDR1 DFQATT, CDR2 SNEGSKA (reference sequence). V dropped 6 bases and J dropped 4 bases, with 10 bases sitting between them. The CDR3 loop is CSAPDKYEQYF. The DNA for the CDR3 is TGCAGTGCACCGGACAAATACGAGCAGTACTTC.

V is TRBV27 and J is TRBJ1-2; D perhaps matches TRBD1 (6 bases). Germline CDR1 reads MNHEY; CDR2 reads SMNVEV (reference sequence). This CDR3 is built from 14 residues. V gave up 2 bases and J gave up 7 bases, with 14 bases separating them. In DNA, the CDR3 is TGTGCCAGCAGTTTAGCCCAGGGGCTTGGTGGCTACACCTTC. Translating it yields CASSLAQGLGGYTF.